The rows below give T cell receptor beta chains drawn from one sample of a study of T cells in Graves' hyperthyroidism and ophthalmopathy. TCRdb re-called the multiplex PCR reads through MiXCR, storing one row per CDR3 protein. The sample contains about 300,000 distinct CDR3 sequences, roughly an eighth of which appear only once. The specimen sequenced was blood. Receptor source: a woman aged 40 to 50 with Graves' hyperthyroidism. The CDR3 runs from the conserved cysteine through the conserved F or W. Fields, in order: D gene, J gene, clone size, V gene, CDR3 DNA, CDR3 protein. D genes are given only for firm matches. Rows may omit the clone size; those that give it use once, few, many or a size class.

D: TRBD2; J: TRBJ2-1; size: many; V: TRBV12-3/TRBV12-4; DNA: TGTGCCAGCACCCAGCGGGGTCCTTACAATGAGCAGTTCTTC; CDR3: CASTQRGPYNEQFF
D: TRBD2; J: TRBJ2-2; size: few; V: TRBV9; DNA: TGTGCCAGCAGCCACCCAGTCACCGGGACTAGCCCCATTCCGACCGGGGAGCTGTTTTTT; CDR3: CASSHPVTGTSPIPTGELFF
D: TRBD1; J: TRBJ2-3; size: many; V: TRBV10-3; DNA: TGTGCCACCCAACCAGGGGGAAACACAGATACGCAGTATTTT; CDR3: CATQPGGNTDTQYF
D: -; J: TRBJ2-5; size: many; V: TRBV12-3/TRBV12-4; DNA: TGTGCCAGCAGTTCCTTGGAACATGGGACCCAGTACTTC; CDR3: CASSSLEHGTQYF
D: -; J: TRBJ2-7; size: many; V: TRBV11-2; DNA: TGTGCCAGCAGCCTCATTGAGCGCCGATCCTACGAGCAGTACTTC; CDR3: CASSLIERRSYEQYF
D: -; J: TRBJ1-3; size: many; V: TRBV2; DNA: TGTGCCAGCAGTGAAGACTACTTCTCTGGAAACACCATATATTTT; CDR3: CASSEDYFSGNTIYF
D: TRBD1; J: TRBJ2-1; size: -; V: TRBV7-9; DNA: TGTGCCAGCAGAGAGGACAGGGGGCTCTTCCATGAGCAGTTCTTC; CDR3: CASREDRGLFHEQFF
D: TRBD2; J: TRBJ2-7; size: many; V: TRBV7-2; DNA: TGTGCCAGCAGACGACTAGCGGGAGGGCCCCACGAGCAGTACTTC; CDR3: CASRRLAGGPHEQYF
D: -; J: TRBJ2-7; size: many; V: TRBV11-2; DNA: TGTGCCAGCATGTTGCGGGACCGTACCTACGAGCAGTACTTC; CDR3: CASMLRDRTYEQYF
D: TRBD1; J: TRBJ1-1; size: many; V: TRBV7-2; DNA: TGTGCCAGCAGCTTGTGGGACAGGGTCGGTACTGAAGCTTTCTTT; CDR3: CASSLWDRVGTEAFF
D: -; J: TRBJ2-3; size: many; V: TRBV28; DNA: TGTGCCAGCAGTTTAAGGGCAGTTAGCACAGATACGCAGTATTTT; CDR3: CASSLRAVSTDTQYF
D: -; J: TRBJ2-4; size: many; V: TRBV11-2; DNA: TGTGCCAGCAGCCAAGGGAGTTATTCTCAGTACTTC; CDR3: CASSQGSYSQYF
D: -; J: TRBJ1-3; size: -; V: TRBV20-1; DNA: TGCAGTGCCAAGGGACATTTTAGTAACACCATATATTTT; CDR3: CSAKGHFSNTIYF
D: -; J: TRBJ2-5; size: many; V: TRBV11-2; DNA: TGTGCCAGCAGCCCGGGCCCTCAAGAGACCCAGTACTTC; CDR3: CASSPGPQETQYF
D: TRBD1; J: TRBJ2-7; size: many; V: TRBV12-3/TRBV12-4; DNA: TGTGCCAGCACCGGAACAGGGGGGTTGTTCAACGAGCAGTACTTC; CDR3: CASTGTGGLFNEQYF
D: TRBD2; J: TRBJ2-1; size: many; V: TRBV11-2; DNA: TGTGCCAGCAACCCCCTAGCGGGAGTCCACAATAAGCAGTTCTTC; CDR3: CASNPLAGVHNKQFF
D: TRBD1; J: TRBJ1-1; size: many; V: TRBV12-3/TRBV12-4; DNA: TGTGCCAGCAGCTCCGGACAGGTTCTCCCGAACACTGAAGCTTTCTTT; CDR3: CASSSGQVLPNTEAFF
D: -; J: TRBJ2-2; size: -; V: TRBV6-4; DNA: TGTGCCAGCAGTGCGCAGGGGGGTGTAGCCACCGGGGAGCTGTTTTTT; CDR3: CASSAQGGVATGELFF
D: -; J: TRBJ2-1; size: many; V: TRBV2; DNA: TGTGCCAGCAGTGAAATTCCTAAGGAAAATGAGCAGTTCTTC; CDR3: CASSEIPKENEQFF
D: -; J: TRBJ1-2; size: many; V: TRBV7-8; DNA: TGTGCCAGCAGCTTGCAGGGGAAGGGGATCTATGGCTACACCTTC; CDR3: CASSLQGKGIYGYTF
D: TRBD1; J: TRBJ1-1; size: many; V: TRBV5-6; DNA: TGTGCCAGCAGCTTGGTCGACCAGGGGGCGCATGGAGCTTTCTTT; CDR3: CASSLVDQGAHGAFF
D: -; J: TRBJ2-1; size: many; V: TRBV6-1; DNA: TGTGCCAGCAGTTACCTAGCGTCGAGCTCCTACAATGAGCAGTTCTTC; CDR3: CASSYLASSSYNEQFF
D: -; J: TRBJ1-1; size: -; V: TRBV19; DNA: TGTGCCAGCGGACCGGACAGACTTACCACTGAAGCTTTCTTT; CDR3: CASGPDRLTTEAFF
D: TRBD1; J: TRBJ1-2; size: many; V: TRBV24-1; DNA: TGTGCCACCAGTCCGGGACAGTCTCGCTATGGCTACACCTTC; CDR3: CATSPGQSRYGYTF
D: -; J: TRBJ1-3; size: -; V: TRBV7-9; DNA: TGTGCCAGCAGCTTAGGTCGGGATACAAACACCATATATTTT; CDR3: CASSLGRDTNTIYF
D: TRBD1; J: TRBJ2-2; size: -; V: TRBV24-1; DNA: TGTGCCACCACGAACGCCGGGACAGGGAGGACCGGGGAGCTGTTTTTT; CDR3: CATTNAGTGRTGELFF
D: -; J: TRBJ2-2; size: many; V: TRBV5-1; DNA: TGCGCCAGCAGCTCAGGACAGCACACCGGGGAGCTGTTTTTT; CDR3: CASSSGQHTGELFF
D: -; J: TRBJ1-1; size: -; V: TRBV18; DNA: TGTGCCAGCTCTCCTACGGCAGGGGAGGACACTGAAGCTTTCTTT; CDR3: CASSPTAGEDTEAFF
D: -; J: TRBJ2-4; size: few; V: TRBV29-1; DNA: TGCAGCGTTGCTGAGGGTGCGGACATTCAGTACTTC; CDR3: CSVAEGADIQYF
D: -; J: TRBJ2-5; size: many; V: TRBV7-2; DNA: TGTGCCAGCAGCTTAGCGCCGGCTAGACCTCAGTACTTC; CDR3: CASSLAPARPQYF
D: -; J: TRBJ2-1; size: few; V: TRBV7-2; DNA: TGTGCCAGCAGCTTAGTATTAGGCCGTAGCGGCGATGAGCAGTTCTTC; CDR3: CASSLVLGRSGDEQFF
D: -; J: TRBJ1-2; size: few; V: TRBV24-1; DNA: TGTGCCACCAGTGATTTGGGGAGGACCGGCTACACCTTC; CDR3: CATSDLGRTGYTF
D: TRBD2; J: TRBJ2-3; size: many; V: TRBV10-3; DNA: TGTGCCATCAGTGACTCGACTAGCGGGAGGGGTACGCAGTATTTT; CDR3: CAISDSTSGRGTQYF
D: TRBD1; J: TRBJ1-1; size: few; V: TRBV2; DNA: TGTGCCAGCAGTGCCCCTGACAGGGACAACACTGAAGCTTTCTTT; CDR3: CASSAPDRDNTEAFF
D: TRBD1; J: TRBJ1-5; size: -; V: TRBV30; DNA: TGTGCCTGGAGCAGGGACAGTTACGGCAATCAGCCCCAGCATTTT; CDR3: CAWSRDSYGNQPQHF